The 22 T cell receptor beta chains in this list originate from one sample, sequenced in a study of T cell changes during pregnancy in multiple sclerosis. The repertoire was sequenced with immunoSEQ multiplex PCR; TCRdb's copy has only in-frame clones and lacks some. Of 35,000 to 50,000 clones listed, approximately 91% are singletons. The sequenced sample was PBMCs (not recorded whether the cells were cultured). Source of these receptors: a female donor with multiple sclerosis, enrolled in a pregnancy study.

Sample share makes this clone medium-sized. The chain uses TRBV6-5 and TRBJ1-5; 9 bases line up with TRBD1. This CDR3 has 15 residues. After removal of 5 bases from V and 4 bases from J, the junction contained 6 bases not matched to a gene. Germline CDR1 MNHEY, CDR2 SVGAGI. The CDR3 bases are TGTGCCAGCAGTCCCCGGGACAGGGAGAATCAGCCCCAGCATTTT. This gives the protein CASSPRDRENQPQHF.

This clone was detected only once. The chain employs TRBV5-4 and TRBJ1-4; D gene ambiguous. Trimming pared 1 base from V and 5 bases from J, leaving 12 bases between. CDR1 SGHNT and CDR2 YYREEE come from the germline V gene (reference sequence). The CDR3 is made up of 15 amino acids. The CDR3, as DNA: TGTGCCAGCAGCTTGATCGGCCAATCCAATGAAAAACTGTTTTTT. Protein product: CASSLIGQSNEKLFF.

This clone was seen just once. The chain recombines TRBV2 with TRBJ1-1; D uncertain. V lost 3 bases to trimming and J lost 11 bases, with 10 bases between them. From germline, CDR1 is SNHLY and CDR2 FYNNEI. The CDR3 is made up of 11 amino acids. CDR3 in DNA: TGTGCCAGCAGTGAGGGCATTCGGGCTTTCTTT. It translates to CASSEGIRAFF.

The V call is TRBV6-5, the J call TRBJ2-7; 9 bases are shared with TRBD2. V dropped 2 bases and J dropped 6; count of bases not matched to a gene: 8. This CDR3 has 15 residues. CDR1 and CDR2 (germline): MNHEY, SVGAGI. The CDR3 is CASSYGRVAGAEQYF. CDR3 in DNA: TGTGCCAGCAGTTACGGGCGGGTAGCGGGAGCCGAGCAGTACTTC.

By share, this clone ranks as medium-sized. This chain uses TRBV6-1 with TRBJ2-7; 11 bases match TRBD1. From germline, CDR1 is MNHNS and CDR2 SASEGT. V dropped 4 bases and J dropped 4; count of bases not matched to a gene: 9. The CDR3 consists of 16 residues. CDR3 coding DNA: TGTGCCAGCAGTGTCATACCGGGACAGGGGGTTTACGAGCAGTACTTC. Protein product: CASSVIPGQGVYEQYF.

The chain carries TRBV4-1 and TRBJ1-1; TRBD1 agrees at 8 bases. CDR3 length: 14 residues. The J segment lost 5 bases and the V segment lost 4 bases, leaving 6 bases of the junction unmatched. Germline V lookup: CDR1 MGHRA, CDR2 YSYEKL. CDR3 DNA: TGCGCCAGCAGCCTCACAGGGGGTAGGACTGAAGCTTTCTTT. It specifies CASSLTGGRTEAFF.

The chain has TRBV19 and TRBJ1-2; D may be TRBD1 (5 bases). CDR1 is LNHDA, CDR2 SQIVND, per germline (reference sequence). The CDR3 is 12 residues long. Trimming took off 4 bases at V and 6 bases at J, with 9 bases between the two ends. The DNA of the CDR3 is TGTGCCAGTAGTAGAAGACAGAATGGCTACACCTTC. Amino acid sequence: CASSRRQNGYTF. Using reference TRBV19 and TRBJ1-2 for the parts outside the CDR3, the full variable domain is DGGITQSPKYLFRKEGQNVTLSCEQNLNHDAMYWYRQDPGQGLRLIYYSQIVNDFQKGDIAEGYSVSREKKESFPLTVTSAQKNPTAFYLCASSRRQNGYTFGSGTRLTVV.

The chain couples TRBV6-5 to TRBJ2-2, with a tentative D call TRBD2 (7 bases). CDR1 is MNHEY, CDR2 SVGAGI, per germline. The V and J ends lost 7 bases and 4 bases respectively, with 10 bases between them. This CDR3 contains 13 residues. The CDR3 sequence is CASKGGVTGELFF. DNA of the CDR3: TGTGCCAGCAAGGGGGGGGTCACCGGGGAGCTGTTTTTT.

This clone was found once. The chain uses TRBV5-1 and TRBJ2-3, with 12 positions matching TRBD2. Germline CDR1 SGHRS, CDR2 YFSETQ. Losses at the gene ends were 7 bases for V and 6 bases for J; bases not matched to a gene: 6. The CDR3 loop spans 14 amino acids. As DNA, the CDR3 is TGCGCCAGCGGAACGGGGACTAGCGGGGATACGCAGTATTTT. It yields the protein CASGTGTSGDTQYF.

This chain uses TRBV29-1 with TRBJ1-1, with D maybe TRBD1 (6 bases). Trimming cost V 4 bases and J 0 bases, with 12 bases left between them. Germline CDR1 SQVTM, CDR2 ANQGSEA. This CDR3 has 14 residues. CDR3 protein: CSVVVGTLNTEAFF. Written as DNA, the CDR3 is TGCAGCGTTGTAGTTGGGACATTGAACACTGAAGCTTTCTTT. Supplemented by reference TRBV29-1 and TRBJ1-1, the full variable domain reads SAVISQKPSRDICQRGTSLTIQCQVDSQVTMMFWYRQQPGQSLTLIATANQGSEATYESGFVIDKFPISRPNLTFSTLTVSNMSPEDSSIYLCSVVVGTLNTEAFFGQGTRLTVV.

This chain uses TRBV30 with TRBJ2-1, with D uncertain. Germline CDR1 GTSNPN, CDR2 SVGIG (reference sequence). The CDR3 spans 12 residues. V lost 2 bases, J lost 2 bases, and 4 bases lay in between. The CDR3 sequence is CAWSPPYNEQFF. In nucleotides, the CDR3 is TGTGCCTGGAGTCCACCCTACAATGAGCAGTTCTTC.

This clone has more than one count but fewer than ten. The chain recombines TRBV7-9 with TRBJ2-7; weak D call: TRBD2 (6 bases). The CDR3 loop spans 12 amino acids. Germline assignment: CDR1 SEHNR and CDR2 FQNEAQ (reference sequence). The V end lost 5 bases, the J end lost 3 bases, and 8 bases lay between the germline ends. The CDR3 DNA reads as TGTGCCAGCAGCCCCGGGGGCTACGAGCAGTACTTC. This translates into CASSPGGYEQYF.

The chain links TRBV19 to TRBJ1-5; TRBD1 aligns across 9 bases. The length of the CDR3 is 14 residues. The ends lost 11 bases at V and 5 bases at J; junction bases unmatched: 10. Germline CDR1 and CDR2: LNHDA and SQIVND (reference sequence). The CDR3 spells CADTQTGGDQPQHF. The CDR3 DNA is TGTGCCGATACCCAGACAGGGGGGGATCAGCCCCAGCATTTT.

The CDR3 DNA is TGTGCCAGCAGCTTGGCGGAGGGCATCCCCTATGGCTACACCTTC. Translated: CASSLAEGIPYGYTF. The J gene is TRBJ1-2, the V gene TRBV5-5; the D is unclear. The CDR3 spans 15 residues. The germline V gene encodes CDR1 SGHKS and CDR2 YYEKEE (reference sequence). Trimming took off 0 bases at V and 4 bases at J, with 13 bases between the two ends.

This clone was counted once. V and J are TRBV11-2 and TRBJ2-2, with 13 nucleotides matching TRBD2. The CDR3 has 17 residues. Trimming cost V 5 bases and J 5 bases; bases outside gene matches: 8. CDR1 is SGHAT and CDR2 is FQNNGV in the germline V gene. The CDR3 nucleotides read TGTGCCAGCAGCCCCCCCGGACTAGCGGGAGTTACCGGGGAGCTGTTTTTT. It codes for CASSPPGLAGVTGELFF. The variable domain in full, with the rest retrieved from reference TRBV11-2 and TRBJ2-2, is EAGVAQSPRYKIIEKRQSVAFWCNPISGHATLYWYQQILGQGPKLLIQFQNNGVVDDSQLPKDRFSAERLKGVDSTLKIQPAKLEDSAVYLCASSPPGLAGVTGELFFGEGSRLTVL.

The CDR3 loop reads CASSLEIAGLLQETQYF. In nucleotides, the CDR3 is TGTGCCAGCAGCTTAGAGATAGCGGGACTACTCCAAGAGACCCAGTACTTC. The chain combines TRBV11-2 with TRBJ2-5; 8 bases are shared with TRBD2. The germline gives CDR1 SGHAT, CDR2 FQNNGV. This CDR3 comprises 17 residues. The junction had 7 bases not matched to a gene; V was cut back by 0 bases and J by 1 base.

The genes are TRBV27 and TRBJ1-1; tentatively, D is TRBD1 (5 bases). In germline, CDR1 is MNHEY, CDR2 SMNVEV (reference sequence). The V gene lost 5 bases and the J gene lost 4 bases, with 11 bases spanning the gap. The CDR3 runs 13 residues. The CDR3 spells CASSPKGTTEAFF. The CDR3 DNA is TGTGCCAGCAGTCCCAAGGGGACCACTGAAGCTTTCTTT.

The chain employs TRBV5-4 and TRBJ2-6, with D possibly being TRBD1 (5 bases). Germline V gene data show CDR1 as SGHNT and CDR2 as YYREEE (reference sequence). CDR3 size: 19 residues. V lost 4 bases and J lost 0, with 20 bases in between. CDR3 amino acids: CASSQGKGHNLSGANVLTF. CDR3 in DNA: TGTGCCAGCAGCCAGGGTAAAGGACATAACCTCTCTGGGGCCAACGTCCTGACTTTC.

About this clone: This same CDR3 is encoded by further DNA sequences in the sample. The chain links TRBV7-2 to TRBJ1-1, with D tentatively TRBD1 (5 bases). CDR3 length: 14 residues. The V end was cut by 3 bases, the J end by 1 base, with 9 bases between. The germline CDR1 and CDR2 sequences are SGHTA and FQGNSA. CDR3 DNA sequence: TGTGCCAGCAGCTTGGTCCAGGGGAACACTGAAGCTTTCTTT. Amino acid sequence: CASSLVQGNTEAFF.

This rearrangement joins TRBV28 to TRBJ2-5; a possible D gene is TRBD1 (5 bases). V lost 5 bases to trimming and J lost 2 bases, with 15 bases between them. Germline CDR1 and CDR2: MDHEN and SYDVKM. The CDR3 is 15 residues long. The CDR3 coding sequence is TGTGCCAGCAGTGGGGCCAGTTGGGAACAAGAGACCCAGTACTTC. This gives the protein CASSGASWEQETQYF.

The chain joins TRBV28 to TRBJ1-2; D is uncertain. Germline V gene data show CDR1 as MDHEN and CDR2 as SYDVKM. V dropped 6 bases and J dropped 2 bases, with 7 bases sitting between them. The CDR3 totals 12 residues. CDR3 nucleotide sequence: TGTGCCAGCAGGACTATAAACTATGGCTACACCTTC. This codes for CASRTINYGYTF.

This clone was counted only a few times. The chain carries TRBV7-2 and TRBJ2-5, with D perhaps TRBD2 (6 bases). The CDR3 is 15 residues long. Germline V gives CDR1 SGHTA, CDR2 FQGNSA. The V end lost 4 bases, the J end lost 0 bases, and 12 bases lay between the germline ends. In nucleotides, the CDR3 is TGTGCCAGCAGCTCCAGAACTAGCAACCAAGAGACCCAGTACTTC. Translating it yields CASSSRTSNQETQYF.